The 30 T cell receptor beta chains below were found in one sample sequenced in a study of technical replicates of blood from a few donors. Data came from immunoSEQ multiplex PCR; TCRdb stores just in-frame clones and leaves some out. There are 65,000 to 90,000 clones in the sample; approximately 98% occur only once, and approximately 0.2% lies in the top ten. The sequencing input was T cells isolated from PBMCs. Receptor source: a human donor in good health.

This rearrangement joins TRBV7-9 to TRBJ1-5, with D possibly TRBD1 on 6 matching bases. The CDR3 is 14 residues long. V dropped 6 bases and J dropped 5 bases, with 14 bases sitting between them. Germline values: CDR1 SEHNR, CDR2 FQNEAQ (reference sequence). The CDR3 spells CASRKQGGDQPQHF. The CDR3 DNA is TGTGCCAGCAGGAAACAGGGTGGGGATCAGCCCCAGCATTTT.

The J gene is TRBJ2-5, the V gene TRBV7-2; D is possibly TRBD2 (5 bases). The germline CDR1 and CDR2 sequences are SGHTA and FQGNSA. The V and J ends lost 0 bases and 0 bases respectively, with 8 bases between them. This CDR3 has 15 amino acids. For the CDR3, the DNA is TGTGCCAGCAGCTTAGCAGGAGCGGACCAAGAGACCCAGTACTTC. Its protein product is CASSLAGADQETQYF.

This clone appeared a single time. The chain recombines TRBV9 with TRBJ2-7; D is ambiguous. Per the germline V gene, CDR1 is SGDLS and CDR2 is YYNGEE. V lost 3 bases and J lost 0, with 7 bases in between. The CDR3 consists of 13 residues. In DNA form, the CDR3 reads TGTGCCAGCAGCGAAGGCGGCTCCTACGAGCAGTACTTC. As protein: CASSEGGSYEQYF.

J is TRBJ1-1 and V is TRBV5-4; D is ambiguous. The germline gives CDR1 SGHNT, CDR2 YYREEE (reference sequence). This CDR3 comprises 13 residues. Trimming removed 0 bases from V and 0 bases from J, with 3 bases in between. As DNA, the CDR3 is TGTGCCAGCAGCTTGGAGCTGAACACTGAAGCTTTCTTT. This encodes CASSLELNTEAFF.

V gene TRBV29-1 combines with J gene TRBJ2-3; the match to TRBD2 covers 7 bases. Germline V lookup: CDR1 SQVTM, CDR2 ANQGSEA. The CDR3 totals 13 residues. V dropped 4 bases and J dropped 4; count of bases not matched to a gene: 5. The CDR3 DNA reads TGCAGCGTTGGGGCGGGAGCAGCAGATACGCAGTATTTT. It specifies CSVGAGAADTQYF.

The rearrangement uses TRBV9 and TRBJ2-7, with D perhaps TRBD2 (6 bases). Germline CDR1 SGDLS, CDR2 YYNGEE. The length of the CDR3 is 15 residues. The V gene lost 1 base and the J gene lost 4 bases, with 15 bases spanning the gap. In nucleotides, the CDR3 is TGTGCCAGCAGCGTAAATTTAGGAGGGGTTTACGAGCAGTACTTC. Its translation is CASSVNLGGVYEQYF. Using reference TRBV9 and TRBJ2-7 for the parts outside the CDR3, the full variable domain is DSGVTQTPKHLITATGQRVTLRCSPRSGDLSVYWYQQSLDQGLQFLIQYYNGEERAKGNILERFSAQQFPDLHSELNLSSLELGDSALYFCASSVNLGGVYEQYFGPGTRLTVT.

The chain combines TRBV9 with TRBJ2-1; tentative D call: TRBD2 (5 bases). The V gene's germline CDR1 is SGDLS and CDR2 YYNGEE. V was trimmed by 0 bases and J by 2 bases, leaving 12 bases between them. CDR3 length: 16 residues. In nucleotides, the CDR3 is TGTGCCAGCAGCGTAGAAGCGGTTCCGACCTACAATGAGCAGTTCTTC. This codes for CASSVEAVPTYNEQFF.

The chain links TRBV29-1 to TRBJ1-4; D may be TRBD1 (5 bases). Trimming took off 5 bases at V and 7 bases at J, with 17 bases between the two ends. Germline loops: CDR1 SQVTM, CDR2 ANQGSEA. This CDR3 is built from 14 residues. The CDR3 sequence is CSVMQQGISEKLFF. Written as DNA, the CDR3 is TGCAGCGTTATGCAGCAGGGAATAAGTGAAAAACTGTTTTTT.

This chain connects TRBV7-6 to TRBJ1-2; TRBD1 agrees at 8 bases. This CDR3 has 15 residues. V lost 5 bases, J lost 2 bases, and 7 bases stayed unmatched. Germline V gives CDR1 SGHVS, CDR2 FNYEAQ. In DNA, the CDR3 is TGTGCCAGCAGCCCGACAGGGGTTTCAAACTATGGCTACACCTTC. Translation gives CASSPTGVSNYGYTF.

The rearrangement uses TRBV2 and TRBJ2-7; no clear D. Trimming took off 3 bases at V and 2 bases at J, with 8 bases between the two ends. Germline values: CDR1 SNHLY, CDR2 FYNNEI. There are 13 residues in the CDR3. The CDR3 nucleotides read TGTGCCAGCAGTGATTCCAGGACCTACGAGCAGTACTTC. It specifies CASSDSRTYEQYF.

V is TRBV11-2 and J is TRBJ2-3, with a possible D match to TRBD1 (5 bases). The length of the CDR3 is 15 residues. Trimming removed 5 bases at V and 4 bases at J, with 16 bases between. Germline V gives CDR1 SGHAT, CDR2 FQNNGV. Here the CDR3 DNA reads TGTGCCAGCAGCCCCTCAGGGTTTGCCGCAGATACGCAGTATTTT. Residues: CASSPSGFAADTQYF.

The chain is built from TRBV4-3 and TRBJ1-4; D uncertain. CDR3 size: 15 residues. V lost 0 bases and J 8 bases, leaving 13 bases between the germline ends. The germline V gene encodes CDR1 LGHNA and CDR2 YSLEER. CDR3 in DNA: TGCGCCAGCAGCCAAGATAGCGGGTTGGGGGAAAAACTGTTTTTT. Translation: CASSQDSGLGEKLFF.

V is TRBV29-1 and J is TRBJ2-7; the D gene is possibly TRBD2 (6 bases). This CDR3 region has 15 residues. CDR1 and CDR2 (germline): SQVTM, ANQGSEA. V lost 3 bases to trimming and J lost 3 bases, with 18 bases between them. The CDR3 bases are TGCAGCGTTGAGGGGGATGGAGGGAGGCTCTACGAGCAGTACTTC. Translated: CSVEGDGGRLYEQYF.

The V gene is TRBV11-3, the J gene TRBJ2-3, with 9 bases identical to TRBD2. This CDR3 has 16 amino acids. Germline CDR1 and CDR2: SGHNT and YENEEA. The J segment lost 0 bases and the V segment lost 5 bases, leaving 6 bases of the junction unmatched. The CDR3 spells CASSPTSGLSTDTQYF. The DNA for the CDR3 is TGTGCCAGCAGCCCTACTAGCGGGCTTAGCACAGATACGCAGTATTTT.

The rearrangement uses TRBV27 and TRBJ1-5; D is uncertain. CDR3 size: 15 residues. Germline V gene sequence: CDR1 MNHEY, CDR2 SMNVEV (reference sequence). Between the trimmed V and J ends, which lost 6 bases and 2 bases, there was a span of 14 bases. CDR3 in amino acids: CASSLRAHGNQPQHF. CDR3 DNA sequence: TGTGCCAGCAGCCTTCGCGCGCATGGCAATCAGCCCCAGCATTTT.

The chain links TRBV10-3 to TRBJ1-5; 8 positions match TRBD1. Germline V lookup: CDR1 ENHRY, CDR2 SYGVKD. J lost 8 bases, V lost 3 bases, and 12 bases had no gene match. The CDR3 spans 16 residues. The CDR3 DNA is TGTGCCATCAGTGAAAAAGGACAGGGAGAATCGGAGCCCCAGCATTTT. Protein sequence: CAISEKGQGESEPQHF.

The chain links TRBV28 to TRBJ2-3; D uncertain. V was pared by 6 bases and J by 4 bases, with 17 bases between. This CDR3 is 15 amino acids long. Germline assignment: CDR1 MDHEN and CDR2 SYDVKM. The CDR3 DNA reads TGTGCCAGCAGCGTGGGTACACAAGGAGCAGATACGCAGTATTTT. Translating gives CASSVGTQGADTQYF.

The chain combines TRBV15 with TRBJ2-7; 9 bases match TRBD1. Trimming at V came to 0 bases and at J to 4 bases, leaving 7 bases not matched to a gene. Germline assignment: CDR1 LNHNV and CDR2 YYDKDF (reference sequence). The CDR3 has 16 amino acids. In DNA, the CDR3 is TGTGCCACCAGCAGAGATCGGGGACAGGGTATATACGAGCAGTACTTC. The encoded protein is CATSRDRGQGIYEQYF.

The V call is TRBV9, the J call TRBJ1-5, with 11 bases fitting TRBD1. In germline, CDR1 is SGDLS, CDR2 YYNGEE. This CDR3 is 14 amino acids long. Trimming took 2 bases from V and 6 from J; bases not matched to a gene: 1. The CDR3 DNA reads TGTGCCAGCAGCGTGGGACAGGGGGGTCAGCCCCAGCATTTT. Encoded protein: CASSVGQGGQPQHF.

The rearrangement uses TRBV4-3 and TRBJ2-1; 7 bases fit TRBD1. Germline trimming cut 3 bases from V and 12 bases from J; bases unmatched to any gene: 17. Germline CDR1 LGHNA, CDR2 YSLEER. The length of the CDR3 is 16 residues. The CDR3 coding sequence is TGCGCCAGCAGCCAGGCCCTTGGGACAGCTCCTCAGGGGCAGTTCTTC. Encoded protein: CASSQALGTAPQGQFF.

The chain recombines TRBV5-6 with TRBJ2-5, with D perhaps TRBD2 (6 bases). The germline V and J ends were trimmed by 2 bases and 2 bases, with 13 bases remaining between them. CDR3 length: 15 residues. From germline, CDR1 is SGHDT and CDR2 YYEEEE. The CDR3 coding sequence is TGTGCCAGCAGCTTTGTACTAGCCCCTCAAGAGACCCAGTACTTC. Translation gives CASSFVLAPQETQYF.

The chain links TRBV2 to TRBJ2-7; D is undetermined. Germline CDR1 and CDR2: SNHLY and FYNNEI. V gave up 5 bases and J gave up 3 bases, with 5 bases separating them. This CDR3 region has 11 residues. CDR3 sequence: CASSFSYEQYF. The CDR3 nucleotides are TGTGCCAGCAGTTTCAGCTACGAGCAGTACTTC. Using reference TRBV2 and TRBJ2-7 for the parts outside the CDR3, the full variable domain is EPEVTQTPSHQVTQMGQEVILRCVPISNHLYFYWYRQILGQKVEFLVSFYNNEISEKSEIFDDQFSVERPDGSNFTLKIRSTKLEDSAMYFCASSFSYEQYFGPGTRLTVT.

CDR3 residues: CAWSPGDTQYF. The CDR3 DNA sequence: TGTGCCTGGAGTCCAGGAGATACGCAGTATTTT. The chain uses TRBV30 and TRBJ2-3; D not certain. The CDR3 is 11 residues long. V was cut by 2 bases and J by 5 bases, with 5 bases left in between. Per the germline V gene, CDR1 is GTSNPN and CDR2 is SVGIG (reference sequence). The full variable domain, in which reference TRBV30 and TRBJ2-3 provide the parts outside the CDR3, is SQTIHQWPATLVQPVGSPLSLECTVEGTSNPNLYWYRQAAGRGLQLLFYSVGIGQISSEVPQNLSASRPQDRQFILSSKKLLLSDSGFYLCAWSPGDTQYFGPGTRLTVL.

V and J are TRBV28 and TRBJ1-2, with TRBD1 identical over 8 bases. The CDR3 runs 14 residues. J gave up 8 bases and V 6 bases, and 11 bases lay outside the gene matches. Germline V gene sequence: CDR1 MDHEN, CDR2 SYDVKM. In DNA form, the CDR3 reads TGTGCCAGCAGACTCAATGACAGGGGTTTAGGCTACACCTTC. Its translation: CASRLNDRGLGYTF.

The rearrangement links TRBV19 to TRBJ1-5, with D possibly TRBD1 on 5 matching bases. The CDR3 contains 15 residues. Trimming took 3 bases from V and 6 from J, leaving 15 bases between them. From germline, CDR1 is LNHDA and CDR2 SQIVND (reference sequence). The CDR3 region has the DNA TGTGCCAGTAGTATTATTGGGTGGGGCGGTCAGCCCCAGCATTTT. Its protein product is CASSIIGWGGQPQHF.

The J gene is TRBJ2-7, the V gene TRBV27, with TRBD2 matching over 10 bases. The CDR3 runs to 14 residues. Germline CDR1 reads MNHEY; CDR2 reads SMNVEV (reference sequence). With 6 bases clipped from V and 4 bases from J, the junction kept 6 bases outside the gene matches. CDR3 in amino acids: CASRASGRSYEQYF. CDR3 coding DNA: TGTGCCAGCAGGGCTAGCGGGAGAAGTTACGAGCAGTACTTC.

The chain employs TRBV7-9 and TRBJ1-5, with 7 nucleotides matching TRBD1. Per germline, CDR1 SEHNR and CDR2 FQNEAQ (reference sequence). Trimming removed 3 bases from V and 11 bases from J; junction bases left unmatched: 4. This CDR3 is 12 amino acids long. This CDR3 is CASSLGQMAQHF. The CDR3 DNA sequence: TGTGCCAGCAGCTTGGGACAGATGGCCCAGCATTTT.

The rearrangement uses TRBV27 and TRBJ2-3, with D unclear. Germline V lookup: CDR1 MNHEY, CDR2 SMNVEV (reference sequence). CDR3 length: 14 residues. Deletions cut 2 bases from V and 3 bases from J, with 9 bases between. The CDR3 DNA is TGTGCCAGCAGTTTACCCTATAAAACAGATACGCAGTATTTT. This codes for CASSLPYKTDTQYF.

This chain connects TRBV6-4 to TRBJ1-1; 8 bases map to TRBD1. V shed 8 bases, J shed 4 bases, and the junction held 6 bases outside the gene matches. The CDR3 spans 13 residues. The germline V gene has CDR1 MRHNA and CDR2 SNTAGT. CDR3 nucleotide sequence: TGTGCCAGCCGGGACAGGAGGGGCACTGAAGCTTTCTTT. Its translation is CASRDRRGTEAFF.

A single count supports this clone. The rearrangement links TRBV7-8 to TRBJ2-1; 8 positions match TRBD2. The J segment lost 7 bases and the V segment lost 0 bases, leaving 5 bases of the junction unmatched. Germline-derived CDR1 and CDR2 are SGHVS and FQNEAQ. The CDR3 consists of 15 residues. In nucleotides, the CDR3 is TGTGCCAGCAGCTTAGCAGCGGGAGAGTTGAATGAGCAGTTCTTC. It specifies CASSLAAGELNEQFF.